This T cell receptor (beta chain) was sequenced during a study of blood T cells in healthy people across ages. This clonotype was found many times. As yet, its antigen is unknown. PCR was performed a second time for about 7 to 12 cycles using a sample-barcoded 5' primer and a J-beta primer mix. In TCRdb, the 5' RACE reads were re-called with MiXCR into one record per CDR3 protein. The sample yields hundreds of thousands of distinct CDR3 sequences, 32% seen once. Germline trimming cut 2 bases from V and 2 bases from J; bases unmatched to any gene: 6. There are 15 residues in the CDR3. Germline CDR1 and CDR2: SGHDT and YYEEEE. Study observations and caveats: Long-lived and aged donors differed, with more naive CD4+ cells and higher diversity in the long-lived.

This chain connects TRBV5-6 to TRBJ2-7; 8 bases are a match to TRBD2. Sequenced: blood. The TCR comes from an elderly woman in good health. The CDR3 is CASSFPGGLPYEQYF. The CDR3 DNA follows: TGTGCCAGCAGCTTTCCGGGGGGGCTCCCCTACGAGCAGTACTTC.